Each of the 13 T cell receptor beta chains below was sequenced from the same sample in a study of blood T cell repertoires in COVID-19. Here immunoSEQ multiplex PCR was the method, and the copy in TCRdb shows in-frame clones only, minus some. The sample lists around 93,000 clones, roughly 88% occurring once. What was sequenced was peripheral blood. The origin of the receptors is an elderly man with acute or convalescent COVID-19.

The CDR3 sequence: CASSIEGQGARGEQYF. The CDR3 nucleotides are TGTGCCAGTAGTATAGAGGGGCAGGGGGCTCGTGGCGAGCAGTACTTC. The gene calls are TRBV19 and TRBJ2-7, with 8 bases aligning to TRBD1. V lost 0 bases and J lost 6; bases outside the gene matches: 10. CDR1 and CDR2 from the germline V gene are LNHDA and SQIVND (reference sequence). This CDR3 region has 16 residues.

The CDR3 spells CACRRGPGYTF. CDR3 coding DNA: TGTGCCTGCAGGAGGGGGCCTGGCTACACCTTC. The V gene is TRBV30, the J gene TRBJ1-2; 7 bases align to TRBD1. J gave up 7 bases and V 6 bases, and 5 bases lay outside the gene matches. The V gene's germline CDR1 is GTSNPN and CDR2 SVGIG (reference sequence). CDR3 size: 11 residues.

This rearrangement joins TRBV4-2 to TRBJ2-1; perhaps TRBD1 as D (6 bases). CDR3 length equals 15 residues. Trimming cost V 7 bases and J 6 bases, with 19 bases left between them. CDR1 and CDR2 (germline): LGHNA, YNFKEQ. The CDR3 spells CASIREDRSLNEQFF. DNA for the CDR3: TGTGCCAGCATCAGAGAAGACAGGTCCCTCAATGAGCAGTTCTTC.

The gene calls are TRBV29-1 and TRBJ1-5; D possibly corresponds to TRBD1 (5 bases). The CDR3 runs to 12 residues. CDR1 is SQVTM and CDR2 is ANQGSEA in the germline V gene. Trimming left V 5 bases short and J 7 bases short, with 12 bases between. CDR3: CSVRQGEQPQHF. The CDR3 bases are TGCAGCGTTCGGCAGGGCGAACAGCCCCAGCATTTT.

CDR3 residues: CASSVGQERNQPQHF. In DNA, the CDR3 is TGTGCCAGCAGCGTAGGGCAGGAACGCAATCAGCCCCAGCATTTT. The genes are TRBV9 and TRBJ1-5; no clear D. From germline, CDR1 is SGDLS and CDR2 YYNGEE. CDR3 size: 15 residues. V lost 0 bases, J lost 2 bases, and 9 bases lay in between.

This chain connects TRBV7-2 to TRBJ1-6, with 7 bases that match TRBD1. Trimming removed 6 bases from V and 0 bases from J; junction bases left unmatched: 11. Per germline, CDR1 SGHTA and CDR2 FQGNSA. There are 18 residues in the CDR3. The CDR3 here is CASRLPPGQSSYNSPLHF. The CDR3 region has the DNA TGTGCCAGCAGGTTACCTCCGGGACAGAGCTCCTATAATTCACCCCTCCACTTT. The entire variable domain, with the rest obtained from reference TRBV7-2 and TRBJ1-6, is as follows: GAGVSQSPSNKVTEKGKDVELRCDPISGHTALYWYRQSLGQGLEFLIYFQGNSAPDKSGLPSDRFSAERTGGSVSTLTIQRTQQEDSAVYLCASRLPPGQSSYNSPLHFGNGTRLTVT.

Details on this clone: This sample includes further DNA sequences coding for the same CDR3. The rearrangement uses TRBV6-5 and TRBJ1-2, with TRBD1 identical over 7 bases. The ends lost 2 bases at V and 2 bases at J; junction bases unmatched: 2. Germline V gives CDR1 MNHEY, CDR2 SVGAGI. This CDR3 region has 14 residues. The CDR3 is CASSYRDRNYGYTF. CDR3 bases: TGTGCCAGCAGTTACCGGGACAGAAACTATGGCTACACCTTC.

The V gene is TRBV2, the J gene TRBJ1-1, with no clear D. There are 13 residues in the CDR3. V dropped 10 bases and J dropped 1 base, with 13 bases sitting between them. CDR1 is SNHLY and CDR2 is FYNNEI in the germline V gene. CDR3 region: CATGPRENTEAFF. For the CDR3, the DNA is TGTGCCACCGGGCCGCGGGAGAACACTGAAGCTTTCTTT.

J is TRBJ2-5 and V is TRBV18; TRBD1 is a possible D gene (6 bases). Germline values: CDR1 KGHSH, CDR2 LQKENI. This CDR3 is built from 15 residues. V was shortened by 4 bases and J by 4 bases, with 16 bases between the two germline ends. In DNA, the CDR3 is TGTGCCAGCTCACTTAACCAGGGGCGCGGAGAGACCCAGTACTTC. It codes for CASSLNQGRGETQYF.

The V call is TRBV5-1, the J call TRBJ2-3; 13 nucleotides align to TRBD2. This CDR3 has 17 amino acids. The germline gives CDR1 SGHRS, CDR2 YFSETQ. J gave up 5 bases and V 3 bases, and 9 bases lay outside the gene matches. CDR3 DNA: TGCGCCAGCAGCTCTGCTACTAGCGGGGGGGCACGAGATACGCAGTATTTT. It specifies CASSSATSGGARDTQYF.

The J gene is TRBJ2-1, the V gene TRBV7-3; 7 nucleotides align to TRBD2. Germline values: CDR1 SGHTA, CDR2 FQGTGA. This CDR3 region has 14 residues. V shed 1 base, J shed 6 bases, and the junction held 3 bases outside the gene matches. CDR3 residues: CASSLSLAANEQFF. CDR3 bases: TGTGCCAGCAGCTTAAGTCTAGCGGCCAATGAGCAGTTCTTC.

This chain connects TRBV19 to TRBJ2-7; 14 nucleotides line up with TRBD2. CDR3 length: 16 residues. From germline, CDR1 is LNHDA and CDR2 SQIVND (reference sequence). The V gene end was trimmed by 0 bases and the J gene end by 3 bases; junction bases not matched to a gene: 1. The CDR3: CASSIDGTSGSYEQYF. The CDR3 DNA is TGTGCCAGTAGTATAGACGGGACTAGCGGGAGCTACGAGCAGTACTTC. Based on the CDR3 plus reference TRBV19 and TRBJ2-7, the full variable domain is DGGITQSPKYLFRKEGQNVTLSCEQNLNHDAMYWYRQDPGQGLRLIYYSQIVNDFQKGDIAEGYSVSREKKESFPLTVTSAQKNPTAFYLCASSIDGTSGSYEQYFGPGTRLTVT.

The chain employs TRBV14 and TRBJ2-7; D uncertain. The CDR3 extends over 13 amino acids. Trimming took off 0 bases at V and 2 bases at J, with 5 bases between the two ends. Looked up from germline, CDR1 is SGHDN and CDR2 is FVKESK. The chain's CDR3 is CASSQELTYEQYF. CDR3 DNA: TGTGCCAGCAGCCAAGAACTGACCTACGAGCAGTACTTC.